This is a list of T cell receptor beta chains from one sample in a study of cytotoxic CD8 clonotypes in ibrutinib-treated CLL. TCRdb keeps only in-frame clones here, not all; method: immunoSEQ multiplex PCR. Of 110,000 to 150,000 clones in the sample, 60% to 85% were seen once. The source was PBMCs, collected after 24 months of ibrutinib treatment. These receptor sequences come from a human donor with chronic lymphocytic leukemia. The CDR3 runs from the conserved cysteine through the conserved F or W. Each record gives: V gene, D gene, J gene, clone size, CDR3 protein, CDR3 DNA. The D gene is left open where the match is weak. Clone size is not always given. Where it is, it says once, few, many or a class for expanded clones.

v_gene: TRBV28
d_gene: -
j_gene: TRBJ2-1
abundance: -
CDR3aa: CASSLARVQFF
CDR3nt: TGTGCCAGCAGTTTGGCCCGGGTGCAGTTCTTC

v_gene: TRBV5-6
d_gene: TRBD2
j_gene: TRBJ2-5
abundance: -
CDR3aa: CASSQQLAGGPSQETQYF
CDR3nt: TGTGCCAGCAGCCAACAACTAGCGGGGGGGCCCTCCCAAGAGACCCAGTACTTC

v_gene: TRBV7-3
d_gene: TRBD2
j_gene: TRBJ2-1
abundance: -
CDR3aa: CASSPHLAGNNEQFF
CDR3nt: TGTGCCAGCAGCCCCCATCTAGCGGGGAACAATGAGCAGTTCTTC

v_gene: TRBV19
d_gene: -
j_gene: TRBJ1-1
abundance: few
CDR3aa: CASRPWGGSAEAFF
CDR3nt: TGTGCCAGTAGGCCGTGGGGGGGCTCTGCTGAAGCTTTCTTT

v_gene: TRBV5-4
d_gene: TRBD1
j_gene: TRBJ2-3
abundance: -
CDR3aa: CASGDRGTDTQYF
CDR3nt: TGTGCCAGCGGGGACAGGGGCACAGATACGCAGTATTTT

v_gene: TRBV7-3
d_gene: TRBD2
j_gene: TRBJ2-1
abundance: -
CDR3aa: CASSPPGGGLGYNEQFF
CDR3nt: TGTGCCAGCAGCCCCCCCGGGGGGGGACTAGGCTACAATGAGCAGTTCTTC

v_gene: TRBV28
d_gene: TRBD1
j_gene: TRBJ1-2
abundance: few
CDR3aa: CASTTPDRGRNYGYTF
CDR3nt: TGTGCCAGCACCACCCCCGACAGGGGCCGAAACTATGGCTACACCTTC

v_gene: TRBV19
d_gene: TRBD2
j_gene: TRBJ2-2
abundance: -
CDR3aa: CASKALAGAIGELFF
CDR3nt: TGTGCCAGTAAAGCCCTAGCGGGAGCGATCGGGGAGCTGTTTTTT

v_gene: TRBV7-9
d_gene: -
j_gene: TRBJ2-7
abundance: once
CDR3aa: CASSLDGDRLYEQYF
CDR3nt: TGTGCCAGCAGCTTAGATGGTGACAGACTATACGAGCAGTACTTC

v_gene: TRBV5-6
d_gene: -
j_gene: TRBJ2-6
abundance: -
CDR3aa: CASSLSLEGSVLTF
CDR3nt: TGTGCCAGCAGCTTATCGCTGGAGGGGAGCGTCCTGACTTTC

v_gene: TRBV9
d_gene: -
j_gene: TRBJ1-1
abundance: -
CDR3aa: CASSPEDTEAFF
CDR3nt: TGTGCCAGCAGCCCTGAGGACACTGAAGCTTTCTTT